This T cell receptor (beta chain) was identified during a study of blood T cell repertoires in COVID-19. Germline trimming cut 6 bases from V and 5 bases from J; bases unmatched to any gene: 7. CDR3 size: 15 residues. The germline V gene encodes CDR1 MNHEY and CDR2 SVGAGI. Source study methods: Reference gene primers were amplified, and this amplification served to estimate nucleated cell counts. Libraries were prepared by immunoSEQ multiplex PCR; TCRdb keeps only in-frame clonotypes and omits some of them. That table is the source of V, J and clone size, and D and trimming were worked out from the DNA. Seen here are about 300,000 clones, over 85% observed once, and the top ten hold 1.8%.

This sequence was found in a woman in her thirties with COVID-19, enrolled during active disease. J is TRBJ2-5 and V is TRBV6-5; 12 nucleotides align to TRBD2. The sample consisted of peripheral blood. The DNA for the CDR3 is TGTGCCAGCAGCCGCACTAGCGGGGGGCGGGAGACCCAGTACTTC. Protein product: CASSRTSGGRETQYF.